Following are 2 T cell receptor beta chains from one sample sequenced in a study of technical replicates of blood from four donors. The data were produced by immunoSEQ multiplex PCR, yet TCRdb's version contains in-frame clones alone and is incomplete. The table includes roughly 80,000 clones, around 94% detected once. The source material was T cells isolated from PBMCs. These receptors were obtained from a human donor in good health.

This sequence joins TRBV6-5 and TRBJ2-1; TRBD2 aligns across 9 bases. Germline V gene data show CDR1 as MNHEY and CDR2 as SVGAGI. This CDR3 has 14 amino acids. V lost 4 bases and J lost 9; bases outside the gene matches: 7. CDR3 amino acids: CASSLGGRAGEQFF. DNA of the CDR3: TGTGCCAGCAGTTTAGGCGGGAGGGCGGGTGAGCAGTTCTTC.

V is TRBV29-1 and J is TRBJ2-3; no definite D call. The V gene's germline CDR1 is SQVTM and CDR2 ANQGSEA. V shed 6 bases and J shed 4 bases, with 20 bases lying between them. CDR3 length equals 15 residues. Here the CDR3 DNA reads TGCAGCGTCGTCCCCGCGGTGGTGTTCTCAGATACGCAGTATTTT. Protein sequence: CSVVPAVVFSDTQYF.